These 12 T cell receptor beta chains share one sample of origin, sequenced in a study of human T cells and chemical hapten exposure. Time point in this sample: patch test 1, 2 weeks after DPC sensitization. Treatment: therapeutic diphenylcyclopropenone sensitization with weekly scalp DPC. TCRdb fed the RACE reads into MiXCR, producing one record per CDR3 protein. The sample comprises 150,000 to 200,000 distinct CDR3 sequences, 14% of which are singletons, and less than 2% rests with the top ten. The sequenced sample was whole blood, obtained in connection with sensitization to the hapten diphenylcyclopropenone (DPC). These receptors all come from a woman in her 30s with alopecia areata. Some clones in this sample may be carry-over from other donors' samples.

This clonotype was observed a handful of times. The genes are TRBV28 and TRBJ2-7, with D perhaps given as TRBD1 or TRBD2 (5 bases each). This CDR3 has 11 residues. The germline V and J ends were trimmed by 10 bases and 3 bases, with 10 bases remaining between them. Germline assignment: CDR1 MDHEN and CDR2 SYDVKM. CDR3 in amino acids: CATDGGYEQYF. CDR3 DNA: TGTGCCACCGATGGGGGCTACGAGCAGTACTTC.

The gene calls are TRBV6-1 and TRBJ2-2; D is unclear. V lost 6 bases and J lost 2, with 7 bases in between. The germline gives CDR1 MNHNS, CDR2 SASEGT. This CDR3 comprises 13 residues. DNA of the CDR3: TGTGCCAGCAGATCTCCAAACACCGGGGAGCTGTTTTTT. As protein: CASRSPNTGELFF.

This clonotype occurred a few times. The rearrangement uses TRBV20-1 and TRBJ2-5, with a weak D call TRBD2 (6 bases). V was shortened by 6 bases and J by 9 bases, with 14 bases between the two germline ends. This CDR3 has 11 amino acids. The germline V gene encodes CDR1 DFQATT and CDR2 SNEGSKA (reference sequence). CDR3 region: CSAPWAGPQYF. The DNA of the CDR3 is TGCAGTGCCCCATGGGCGGGGCCCCAGTACTTC.

This clonotype has only a few counts. The J gene is TRBJ2-1, the V gene TRBV19; D perhaps matches TRBD2 (6 bases). CDR3 length: 13 amino acids. The V and J ends lost 0 bases and 9 bases respectively, with 9 bases between them. CDR1 and CDR2 (germline): LNHDA, SQIVND (reference sequence). The CDR3 spells CASSIDRGSEQFF. CDR3 nucleotide sequence: TGTGCCAGTAGTATAGATCGGGGGAGTGAGCAGTTCTTC.

This clonotype was observed a handful of times. The rearrangement links TRBV7-9 to TRBJ2-1; D may be TRBD2 (5 bases). This CDR3 has 15 residues. Germline CDR1 is SEHNR and CDR2 is FQNEAQ (reference sequence). The germline V and J ends were trimmed by 1 base and 3 bases, with 10 bases remaining between them. The CDR3: CASSLVGVNYNEQFF. Here the CDR3 DNA reads TGTGCCAGCAGCTTAGTCGGGGTCAACTACAATGAGCAGTTCTTC. The whole variable domain, remainder taken from reference TRBV7-9 and TRBJ2-1, is DTGVSQNPRHKITKRGQNVTFRCDPISEHNRLYWYRQTLGQGPEFLTYFQNEAQLEKSRLLSDRFSAERPKGSFSTLEIQRTEQGDSAMYLCASSLVGVNYNEQFFGPGTRLTVL.

This chain links TRBV28 with TRBJ2-3, with no clear D. Germline V gene data show CDR1 as MDHEN and CDR2 as SYDVKM. Trimming pared 4 bases from V and 4 bases from J, leaving 27 bases between. The CDR3 runs 19 residues. DNA for the CDR3: TGTGCCAGCAGTTCCTACGCCACGTCCTCCCAAGGACCGTCAGATACGCAGTATTTT. Its protein product is CASSSYATSSQGPSDTQYF. The complete variable domain, with remaining parts taken from reference TRBV28 and TRBJ2-3, reads DVKVTQSSRYLVKRTGEKVFLECVQDMDHENMFWYRQDPGLGLRLIYFSYDVKMKEKGDIPEGYSVSREKKERFSLILESASTNQTSMYLCASSSYATSSQGPSDTQYFGPGTRLTVL.

The rearrangement links TRBV24-1 to TRBJ2-5; D is unclear. This CDR3 has 14 amino acids. Germline CDR1 and CDR2: KGHDR and SFDVKD. The V end was cut by 5 bases, the J end by 5 bases, with 14 bases between. The CDR3 loop is CATSGGRRAETQYF. CDR3 bases: TGTGCCACCAGTGGAGGACGGCGAGCGGAGACCCAGTACTTC.

For the CDR3, the DNA is TGTGCCAGCAGTTTGAACCCCCACCTAGGGGAGACCCAGTACTTC. Amino acid sequence: CASSLNPHLGETQYF. The genes are TRBV7-2 and TRBJ2-5; D not resolved. The CDR3 length is 15 residues. The germline gives CDR1 SGHTA, CDR2 FQGNSA. V was trimmed by 6 bases and J by 5 bases, leaving 19 bases between them.

This chain uses TRBV2 with TRBJ1-1; D not certain. V dropped 7 bases and J dropped 0 bases, with 12 bases sitting between them. This CDR3 has 14 amino acids. CDR1 SNHLY and CDR2 FYNNEI come from the germline V gene. CDR3 DNA: TGTGCCAGCACCCGACCCGGGGTGAACACTGAAGCTTTCTTT. It codes for CASTRPGVNTEAFF.

This clonotype has more than one count but fewer than ten. The gene calls are TRBV12-3 or TRBV12-4 and TRBJ1-5; no definite D call. This CDR3 is 11 amino acids long. V lost 6 bases and J 12 bases, leaving 12 bases between the germline ends. The DNA of the CDR3 is TGTGCCAGCAGCTCTGTGAAGGGCCAGCATTTT. Its protein is CASSSVKGQHF.

The gene calls are TRBV19 and TRBJ2-5; D remains unclear. In germline, CDR1 is LNHDA, CDR2 SQIVND (reference sequence). This CDR3 is built from 11 residues. Trimming removed 3 bases at V and 4 bases at J, with 3 bases between. CDR3 DNA: TGTGCCAGTAGTATTCGAGAGACCCAGTACTTC. Translated: CASSIRETQYF.

This clonotype was counted a few times. In nucleotides, the CDR3 is TGCAGTGCTTTGCGGGCCCTAAGCGGCTACACCTTC. Translating it yields CSALRALSGYTF. The rearrangement joins TRBV20-1 to TRBJ1-2; D not certain. Germline CDR1 DFQATT, CDR2 SNEGSKA (reference sequence). The CDR3 is 12 residues long. V shed 5 bases and J shed 8 bases, with 15 bases lying between them.